Listed below are T cell receptor beta chains from one sample, sequenced in a study of beta chain features in type 1 diabetes. Sequencing used immunoSEQ multiplex PCR; TCRdb keeps in-frame clones, though not all of them. The sample yields some 130,000 clones, approximately 10% seen once. The sequenced material came from central memory CD4+ T cells from blood. The receptors stem from a man aged 25 to 40 with type 1 diabetes. Both conserved end residues are part of each CDR3. The D gene is left open where the match is weak. Not all rows give a size; the values are once, few, many and, for expanded clones, a class.

CDR3aa: CASSKYRGRQGTEAFF
CDR3nt: TGTGCCAGCAGCAAATACAGGGGGCGTCAGGGCACTGAAGCTTTCTTT
v_gene: TRBV7-2
j_gene: TRBJ1-1
abundance: -
len: 16
d_gene: TRBD1

CDR3aa: CASSLYGGQETQYF
CDR3nt: TGCGCCAGCAGCTTGTACGGGGGACAAGAGACCCAGTACTTC
v_gene: TRBV5-1
j_gene: TRBJ2-5
abundance: -
len: 14
d_gene: -

CDR3aa: CASSGGFSYMNTEAFF
CDR3nt: TGTGCCAGCTCAGGGGGCTTCAGCTACATGAACACTGAAGCTTTCTTT
v_gene: TRBV18
j_gene: TRBJ1-1
abundance: -
len: 16
d_gene: -

CDR3aa: CAWSVAVVRGGPQHF
CDR3nt: TGTGCCTGGAGTGTCGCGGTGGTCCGAGGAGGGCCCCAGCATTTT
v_gene: TRBV30
j_gene: TRBJ1-5
abundance: -
len: 15
d_gene: -

CDR3aa: CASSFLPSGGRSDTQYF
CDR3nt: TGTGCCAGCAGCTTCCTACCTAGCGGGGGGAGATCAGATACGCAGTATTTT
v_gene: TRBV7-2
j_gene: TRBJ2-3
abundance: -
len: 17
d_gene: TRBD2

CDR3aa: CASSATLAGGYNEQFF
CDR3nt: TGTGCCAGCAGCGCGACGCTAGCGGGGGGTTACAATGAGCAGTTCTTC
v_gene: TRBV5-4
j_gene: TRBJ2-1
abundance: few
len: 16
d_gene: TRBD2

CDR3aa: CASSPGPDREDGYTF
CDR3nt: TGCGCCAGCAGCCCGGGACCCGACAGGGAGGATGGCTACACCTTC
v_gene: TRBV5-1
j_gene: TRBJ1-2
abundance: few
len: 15
d_gene: TRBD1

CDR3aa: CASSRTGLAGGVGVEDTQYF
CDR3nt: TGTGCCAGCAGCAGAACCGGACTAGCGGGGGGGGTAGGGGTTGAAGATACGCAGTATTTT
v_gene: TRBV5-8
j_gene: TRBJ2-3
abundance: -
len: 20
d_gene: TRBD2

CDR3aa: CASSPSRGLIETQYF
CDR3nt: TGTGCCAGCAGCCCCAGCCGGGGACTCATAGAGACCCAGTACTTC
v_gene: TRBV14
j_gene: TRBJ2-5
abundance: few
len: 15
d_gene: -

CDR3aa: CASSPSLGAVNTEAFF
CDR3nt: TGTGCCAGCAGCCCGTCCCTGGGGGCGGTTAACACTGAAGCTTTCTTT
v_gene: TRBV14
j_gene: TRBJ1-1
abundance: -
len: 16
d_gene: -

CDR3aa: CASSQARATSGGDTQYF
CDR3nt: TGCGCCAGCAGCCAAGCCCGCGCGACTAGCGGGGGTGATACGCAGTATTTT
v_gene: TRBV4-3
j_gene: TRBJ2-3
abundance: few
len: 17
d_gene: TRBD2

CDR3aa: CASSLAEAFFDRAFF
CDR3nt: TGCGCCAGCAGCTTGGCCGAAGCGTTTTTTGACCGTGCTTTCTTT
v_gene: TRBV5-1
j_gene: TRBJ1-1
abundance: few
len: 15
d_gene: -

CDR3aa: CASSSQGSRETQYF
CDR3nt: TGTGCCAGCAGTTCACAGGGGAGTAGGGAGACCCAGTACTTC
v_gene: TRBV28
j_gene: TRBJ2-5
abundance: -
len: 14
d_gene: TRBD1